This section outlines one TCR beta chain sequence together with its context. Its antigen is still unknown. The CDR3 totals 14 residues. V gave up 5 bases and J gave up 4 bases, with 14 bases separating them. Germline V gene lookup returns CDR1 LNHDA and CDR2 SQIVND (reference sequence). Before the COVID-19 pandemic, during about 2011-2019, CD4+ T cells were taken from unexposed donors. After roughly 9 days of culture, CD4+ T cells were isolated. Testing used SARS-CoV-2 S/N and four cold-coronavirus spikes on unexposed-donor CD4+ T cells, cells permitting. Some 1.9 million PBMCs per well were cultured with approximately 9.2 IU/ml IL-2. These data come from a study of CD4 T cells in relation to SARS-CoV-2 and coronaviruses. Study as a whole: No peptide or an HIV-1 Nef peptide pool served as negative control.

Repertoires were generated with immunoSEQ multiplex PCR, while TCRdb's copy carries only in-frame clones and drops some. The data show about 19,000 clones, over 65% seen once. This TCR was recovered from a human donor in good health. The specimen was CD4+ T cells from PBMCs, cultured in vitro. This chain uses TRBV19 with TRBJ1-1, with D possibly being TRBD1 (6 bases). The CDR3 loop reads CASSSGVESTEAFF. Here the CDR3 DNA reads TGTGCCAGTAGTTCAGGGGTCGAAAGCACTGAAGCTTTCTTT.